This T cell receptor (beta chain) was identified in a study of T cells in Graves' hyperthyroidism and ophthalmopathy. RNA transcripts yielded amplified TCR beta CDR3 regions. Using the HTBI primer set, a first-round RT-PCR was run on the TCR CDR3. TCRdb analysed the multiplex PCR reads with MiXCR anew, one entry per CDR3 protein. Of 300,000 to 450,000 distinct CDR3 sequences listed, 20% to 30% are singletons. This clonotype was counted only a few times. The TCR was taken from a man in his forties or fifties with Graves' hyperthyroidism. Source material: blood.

This CDR3 reads CASTPRDRLDGYTF. CDR3 sequence (DNA): TGTGCCAGCACCCCGAGGGACAGGTTAGATGGCTACACCTTC. The chain combines TRBV19 with TRBJ1-2; the match to TRBD1 covers 8 bases. This CDR3 comprises 14 residues. CDR1 is LNHDA, CDR2 SQIVND, per germline (reference sequence). V trimming: 9 bases; J trimming: 6 bases; junction bases outside the gene matches: 12.